Listed below are T cell receptor beta chains from one sample, sequenced in a study of T cell responses to AZD1222 COVID-19 vaccine. Some clones are missing from TCRdb's copy, which holds only in-frame ones; the method was immunoSEQ multiplex PCR. The sample includes over 100,000 clones, around 87% of them seen just once. The sequenced sample was peripheral blood, obtained on day 0 of AZD1222 vaccination. These receptors all stem from an adult in good health. Both conserved end residues are part of each CDR3. D genes are given only for firm matches.

CDR3aa: CASSRQGVEKLFF
d_gene: TRBD1
j_gene: TRBJ1-4
v_gene: TRBV27

CDR3aa: CASSVVTATGANVLTF
d_gene: -
j_gene: TRBJ2-6
v_gene: TRBV9

CDR3aa: CASSEYGAAGTGELFF
d_gene: -
j_gene: TRBJ2-2
v_gene: TRBV2

CDR3aa: CASSRQGGNTIYF
d_gene: TRBD1
j_gene: TRBJ1-3
v_gene: TRBV18

CDR3aa: CASSSTGGFSGTEAFF
d_gene: TRBD1
j_gene: TRBJ1-1
v_gene: TRBV27

CDR3aa: CASSYGSSGGARGAEQYF
d_gene: TRBD2
j_gene: TRBJ2-7
v_gene: TRBV6-2/TRBV6-3

CDR3aa: CASSQWTGGTEAFF
d_gene: -
j_gene: TRBJ1-1
v_gene: TRBV14

CDR3aa: CASSASPYNSNQPQHF
d_gene: -
j_gene: TRBJ1-5
v_gene: TRBV6-1

CDR3aa: CASSQDLLTYEQYF
d_gene: -
j_gene: TRBJ2-7
v_gene: TRBV4-3

CDR3aa: CASSRRGSNQPQHF
d_gene: -
j_gene: TRBJ1-5
v_gene: TRBV27

CDR3aa: CAWTRSGVGYTF
d_gene: -
j_gene: TRBJ1-2
v_gene: TRBV30

CDR3aa: CASSLTGDTGELFF
d_gene: TRBD1
j_gene: TRBJ2-2
v_gene: TRBV5-6

CDR3aa: CASSLDETLISPLHF
d_gene: -
j_gene: TRBJ1-6
v_gene: TRBV11-2

CDR3aa: CASSQRQTQYF
d_gene: -
j_gene: TRBJ2-5
v_gene: TRBV3-1/TRBV3-2

CDR3aa: CASSYAPGGNTIYF
d_gene: -
j_gene: TRBJ1-3
v_gene: TRBV6-6

CDR3aa: CASSYSKSSGPRQIYGYTF
d_gene: -
j_gene: TRBJ1-2
v_gene: TRBV6-2/TRBV6-3

CDR3aa: CAWSVAGGNQPQHF
d_gene: -
j_gene: TRBJ1-5
v_gene: TRBV30

CDR3aa: CASSLPGGWGDTQYF
d_gene: -
j_gene: TRBJ2-3
v_gene: TRBV6-2/TRBV6-3

CDR3aa: CASSQDAGLAGGSTGELFF
d_gene: TRBD2
j_gene: TRBJ2-2
v_gene: TRBV4-1

CDR3aa: CASSQEAGAITDTQYF
d_gene: -
j_gene: TRBJ2-3
v_gene: TRBV14

CDR3aa: CASSQRTGETQYF
d_gene: -
j_gene: TRBJ2-5
v_gene: TRBV12-3/TRBV12-4

CDR3aa: CASSLAELGGSTNEQYF
d_gene: TRBD2
j_gene: TRBJ2-7
v_gene: TRBV7-8

CDR3aa: CASSLSGTGYEQYF
d_gene: TRBD2
j_gene: TRBJ2-7
v_gene: TRBV7-9

CDR3aa: CASSLTSGSTGELFF
d_gene: TRBD2
j_gene: TRBJ2-2
v_gene: TRBV7-2

CDR3aa: CASSGPFSPSTDTQYF
d_gene: -
j_gene: TRBJ2-3
v_gene: TRBV7-2

CDR3aa: CASSLGQGAYEQYF
d_gene: TRBD1
j_gene: TRBJ2-7
v_gene: TRBV18

CDR3aa: CASSWGDGREAQHF
d_gene: -
j_gene: TRBJ1-5
v_gene: TRBV28

CDR3aa: CASSRTGGLYEQYF
d_gene: TRBD1
j_gene: TRBJ2-7
v_gene: TRBV2

CDR3aa: CALEGGLRGGYTF
d_gene: -
j_gene: TRBJ1-2
v_gene: TRBV30

CDR3aa: CASSPGTGRGGNTIYF
d_gene: TRBD1
j_gene: TRBJ1-3
v_gene: TRBV7-2

CDR3aa: CASSIDSGNTIYF
d_gene: -
j_gene: TRBJ1-3
v_gene: TRBV19

CDR3aa: CATYAGFSGNTIYF
d_gene: -
j_gene: TRBJ1-3
v_gene: TRBV2

CDR3aa: CASSLEWGGYEQYF
d_gene: TRBD2
j_gene: TRBJ2-7
v_gene: TRBV5-1

CDR3aa: CAWGVMSTTTNEKLFF
d_gene: -
j_gene: TRBJ1-4
v_gene: TRBV30

CDR3aa: CASSPSLAGGEGAGELFF
d_gene: TRBD2
j_gene: TRBJ2-2
v_gene: TRBV4-3

CDR3aa: CASSVEQDTQYF
d_gene: -
j_gene: TRBJ2-3
v_gene: TRBV9

CDR3aa: CATSDLGLAGTDTQYF
d_gene: TRBD2
j_gene: TRBJ2-3
v_gene: TRBV24-1